Listed here are 10 T cell receptor beta chains from one sample, sequenced in a study of blood T cell repertoires in COVID-19. The assay was immunoSEQ multiplex PCR, and TCRdb's table has in-frame clones only and misses some. Counted here are some 330,000 clones, nearly 90% occurring once; the ten biggest clones make up about 2%. Sample: peripheral blood. The receptors shown here come from a woman aged 25 to 45 with COVID-19, enrolled during active disease.

Here the CDR3 DNA reads TGTGCCAGCAGCCTACACAGGGCAGACTATGGCTACACCTTC. Its protein product is CASSLHRADYGYTF. The chain carries TRBV7-8 and TRBJ1-2; D is possibly TRBD1 (6 bases). The CDR3 totals 14 residues. The ends were cut back, 5 bases at V and 3 bases at J, with 13 bases in the middle. Germline V gives CDR1 SGHVS, CDR2 FQNEAQ.

This chain connects TRBV28 to TRBJ2-7; no firm D call. The CDR3 has 13 amino acids. Trimming shortened V by 7 bases and J by 2 bases, and 12 bases separated the two germline ends. Germline V CDR1 and CDR2: MDHEN, SYDVKM. This CDR3 reads CASTDIWPYEQYV. The CDR3 nucleotides read TGTGCCAGCACAGACATATGGCCCTACGAGCAGTACGTC.

In its sample, this clone was seen a few times. The gene calls are TRBV7-9 and TRBJ1-2; TRBD1 aligns across 10 bases. The CDR3 consists of 14 residues. CDR1 is SEHNR, CDR2 FQNEAQ, per germline (reference sequence). V dropped 3 bases and J dropped 4; count of bases not matched to a gene: 2. The DNA of the CDR3 is TGTGCCAGCAGCTTGGGACAGGGGACCTATGGCTACACCTTC. Its protein product is CASSLGQGTYGYTF. The full variable domain, completed using reference TRBV7-9 and TRBJ1-2, is DTGVSQNPRHKITKRGQNVTFRCDPISEHNRLYWYRQTLGQGPEFLTYFQNEAQLEKSRLLSDRFSAERPKGSFSTLEIQRTEQGDSAMYLCASSLGQGTYGYTFGSGTRLTVV.

The chain carries TRBV15 and TRBJ1-6; D not resolved. V was trimmed by 0 bases and J by 9 bases, leaving 6 bases between them. CDR3 length: 13 amino acids. Germline CDR1 reads LNHNV; CDR2 reads YYDKDF (reference sequence). CDR3 loop: CATSRDPLSPLHF. The CDR3 nucleotides are TGTGCCACCAGCAGAGATCCCCTTTCACCCCTCCACTTT. The complete variable domain, with remaining parts taken from reference TRBV15 and TRBJ1-6, reads DAMVIQNPRYQVTQFGKPVTLSCSQTLNHNVMYWYQQKSSQAPKLLFHYYDKDFNNEADTPDNFQSRRPNTSFCFLDIRSPGLGDTAMYLCATSRDPLSPLHFGNGTRLTVT.

J is TRBJ2-7 and V is TRBV19; 9 bases agree with TRBD1. Unmatched junction bases numbered 4, after V lost 5 bases and J lost 2 bases. CDR1 and CDR2 from the germline V gene are LNHDA and SQIVND (reference sequence). The CDR3 length is 14 residues. In DNA, the CDR3 is TGTGCCAGTAGTGACACAGGGGGCGCCTACGAGCAGTACTTC. Translating it yields CASSDTGGAYEQYF.

This sequence joins TRBV30 and TRBJ1-4; D is uncertain. The CDR3 totals 16 residues. V dropped 5 bases and J dropped 0 bases, with 16 bases sitting between them. Germline lookup yields CDR1 GTSNPN and CDR2 SVGIG (reference sequence). As DNA, the CDR3 is TGTGCCTGGGGCCTAGGGAGGACCTCAACTAATGAAAAACTGTTTTTT. Translation gives CAWGLGRTSTNEKLFF.

The chain is built from TRBV5-4 and TRBJ2-1; 8 nucleotides match TRBD2. Unmatched junction bases numbered 6, after V lost 3 bases and J lost 7 bases. The CDR3 totals 14 residues. Germline V gene data show CDR1 as SGHNT and CDR2 as YYREEE (reference sequence). The CDR3 DNA is TGTGCCAGCAGCTCCTGGACTAGCCAAAATGAGCAGTTCTTC. It encodes CASSSWTSQNEQFF.

The genes are TRBV20-1 and TRBJ2-2; 9 nucleotides match TRBD2. With 3 bases clipped from V and 4 bases from J, the junction kept 6 bases outside the gene matches. The germline V gene encodes CDR1 DFQATT and CDR2 SNEGSKA (reference sequence). The CDR3 consists of 15 residues. The chain's CDR3 is CSASPSGVTTGELFF. DNA of the CDR3: TGCAGTGCTAGTCCTAGCGGGGTAACCACCGGGGAGCTGTTTTTT.

The chain links TRBV7-9 to TRBJ1-1, with a weak D call TRBD1 (5 bases). V was pared by 0 bases and J by 8 bases, with 13 bases between. Germline lookup yields CDR1 SEHNR and CDR2 FQNEAQ (reference sequence). The CDR3 totals 14 residues. CDR3 sequence reads: CASSLADNTIEAFF. The CDR3 DNA follows: TGTGCCAGCAGCTTAGCGGACAATACTATCGAAGCTTTCTTT.

The rearrangement links TRBV11-1 to TRBJ2-7, with D tentatively TRBD2 (5 bases). The CDR3 covers 14 residues. Germline V lookup: CDR1 SGHAT, CDR2 FQDESV (reference sequence). Trimming took 4 bases from V and 3 from J, leaving 13 bases between them. CDR3 nucleotides: TGTGCCAGCAGCTCCGAGGGTCGGGACTACGAGCAGTACTTC. It translates to CASSSEGRDYEQYF.